The 2 T cell receptor beta chains given below trace back to one sample, sequenced in a study of regulatory T cells in long-lasting Graves disease. Libraries of TCR beta came from iRepertoire HTBI primers plus Arm-PCR of CDR3 regions. TCRdb re-called the multiplex PCR reads with MiXCR, one entry per CDR3 protein. The profile covers 200,000 to 250,000 distinct CDR3 sequences, with around 17% appearing a single time and around 20% taken by the ten largest. Time point in this sample: newly diagnosed GD, antithyroid drugs for less than 3 months. Extracted RNA from PBMCs served as the source of the TCR library. This sample comprised peripheral blood mononuclear cells (PBMCs), obtained at new diagnosis, from a patient treated with antithyroid drugs. The receptors derive from a female donor with Graves disease.

This clonotype was counted at least ten times. The chain recombines TRBV7-9 with TRBJ1-4; 9 bases agree with TRBD1. The CDR3 spans 15 residues. The ends lost 3 bases at V and 8 bases at J; junction bases unmatched: 7. Germline V gives CDR1 SEHNR, CDR2 FQNEAQ (reference sequence). The CDR3 spells CASSLETGGEEKLFF. As DNA, the CDR3 is TGTGCCAGCAGCTTGGAGACAGGGGGAGAAGAAAAACTGTTTTTT.

There are many counts of this clonotype. The chain is built from TRBV14 and TRBJ2-1, with no clear D. The CDR3 has 12 residues. Between the trimmed V and J ends, which lost 10 bases and 8 bases, there was a span of 15 bases. The germline CDR1 and CDR2 sequences are SGHDN and FVKESK. CDR3 coding DNA: TGTGCCATCCTCCAAGGCGGCGATGAGCAGTTCTTC. It specifies CAILQGGDEQFF.